The clone carrying this TCR beta chain was seen only a few times. Its antigen is unknown. Isolated RNA was reverse transcribed in full, so expressed TCRB transcripts were sequenced. Generated by immunoSEQ multiplex PCR, the TCRdb table keeps only in-frame clones and is missing some. The table includes 150,000 or so clones, around 10% detected once. This CDR3 region has 14 residues. The V end lost 7 bases, the J end lost 2 bases, and 12 bases lay between the germline ends. The germline V gene has CDR1 LNHDA and CDR2 SQIVND (reference sequence). This sample was taken from a study of beta chain features in type 1 diabetes. Study-wide background: In age, gender and cell yields, patients were similar to healthy donors.

Study outcomes and limitations: In these data, an HLA type influence on TCRB rearrangement remained unresolved. In patients and controls equally, PCR might favor templates that are shorter.

The receptor comes from a man between 18 and 29 years old in good health. This chain uses TRBV19 with TRBJ1-5, with D possibly being TRBD1 (5 bases). The sequenced material came from central memory CD4+ T cells from blood. The CDR3 DNA reads TGTGCCAGTACCCGGCTGGGGGGCAATCAGCCCCAGCATTTT. Protein: CASTRLGGNQPQHF.